Sequencing of this T cell receptor (beta chain) was carried out in a study of T cell responses to AZD1222 COVID-19 vaccine. Study-wide points: Seropositive AZD1222 recipients at baseline numbered only 6 or 7.

A word on this clone: The antigen is undetermined.

Generated by immunoSEQ multiplex PCR, the TCRdb table keeps only in-frame clones and is missing some. The repertoire holds roughly 160,000 clones, with 90% to 95% as singletons. Per the germline V gene, CDR1 is MDHEN and CDR2 is SYDVKM. This CDR3 is built from 14 residues. Trimming cost V 7 bases and J 12 bases, with 25 bases left between them. The material was peripheral blood, obtained on day 0 of MenACWY control vaccination. This receptor was identified in an adult in good health. The rearrangement uses TRBV28 and TRBJ2-7; D might be TRBD1 or TRBD2, each matching 5 bases. CDR3 sequence reads: CASKPGPGEKWTYF. In DNA, the CDR3 is TGTGCCAGCAAACCGGGACCCGGGGAAAAATGGACGTACTTC. The whole variable domain, remainder taken from reference TRBV28 and TRBJ2-7, is DVKVTQSSRYLVKRTGEKVFLECVQDMDHENMFWYRQDPGLGLRLIYFSYDVKMKEKGDIPEGYSVSREKKERFSLILESASTNQTSMYLCASKPGPGEKWTYFGPGTRLTVT.